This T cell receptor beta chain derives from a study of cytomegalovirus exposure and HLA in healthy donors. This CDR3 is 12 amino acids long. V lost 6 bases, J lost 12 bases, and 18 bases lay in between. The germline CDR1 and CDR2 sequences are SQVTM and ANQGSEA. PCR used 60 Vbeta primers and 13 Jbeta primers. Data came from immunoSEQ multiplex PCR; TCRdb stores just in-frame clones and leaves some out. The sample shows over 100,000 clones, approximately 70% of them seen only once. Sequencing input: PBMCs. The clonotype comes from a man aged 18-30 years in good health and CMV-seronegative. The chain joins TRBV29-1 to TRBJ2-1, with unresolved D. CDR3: CSVPYSTDRQFF. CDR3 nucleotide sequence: TGCAGCGTCCCCTACTCCACCGATCGGCAGTTCTTC.